This TCR beta chain is drawn from a study of cytomegalovirus exposure and HLA in healthy donors. Overall study context: The platform used for the 120 or so validation repertoires matched that of the approximately 640 first-cohort repertoires, a later analysis reported. Findings and limits, study-wide: The authors listed around 150 TCR beta chains as cytomegalovirus-associated. Rare sequences made up most TCRs, while some public TCRs were found in many donors. First-cohort TCR clusters tended to co-occur in the 120 or so validation repertoires, a later analysis found.

Concerning this clone: The antigen is unknown.

The CDR3 loop spans 17 amino acids. CDR1 SGDLS and CDR2 YYNGEE come from the germline V gene. Trimming removed 4 bases from V and 6 bases from J; junction bases left unmatched: 11. Clones were read by immunoSEQ multiplex PCR, and TCRdb kept only the in-frame ones, dropping some. The table has roughly 130,000 clones, 88% seen once. This TCR derives from a man aged 25-45 years in good health and CMV-seronegative. V is TRBV9 and J is TRBJ2-1; 12 bases agree with TRBD2. Sequencing input: PBMCs. The CDR3: CASSPIPRLAGANEQFF. CDR3 nucleotide sequence: TGTGCCAGCAGCCCCATCCCACGACTAGCGGGAGCCAATGAGCAGTTCTTC.